The 17 T cell receptor beta chains below were found in one sample sequenced in a study of OX40 agonist ivuxolimab in advanced cancers. Method: immunoSEQ multiplex PCR; TCRdb's copy keeps in-frame clones and lacks some. The sample lists tens of thousands of clones; 70% to 90% were seen once. The sample consisted of CD4+ or CD8+ T cells sorted from blood, taken in a trial of the OX40 agonist ivuxolimab. These receptors came from an adult with an advanced solid tumor such as melanoma, head and neck, liver or kidney cancer.

The chain has TRBV6-5 and TRBJ2-5; unclear D gene. The length of the CDR3 is 11 residues. Germline CDR1 is MNHEY and CDR2 is SVGAGI. V was clipped by 6 bases and J by 8 bases, with 10 bases between them. The CDR3 sequence: CASSRKTTQYF. DNA of the CDR3: TGTGCCAGCAGCCGTAAGACTACCCAGTACTTC.

This chain's CDR3 is CASSPPSGSGTYNEQFF. The CDR3 DNA follows: TGTGCCAGCTCACCCCCTAGCGGGAGTGGCACCTACAATGAGCAGTTCTTC. This chain links TRBV18 with TRBJ2-1, with 10 bases aligning to TRBD2. This CDR3 region has 17 residues. CDR1 and CDR2 (germline): KGHSH, LQKENI. The V and J ends lost 3 bases and 2 bases, in that order; junction bases with no gene match: 7.

The chain couples TRBV28 to TRBJ1-2; D not resolved. Germline-derived CDR1 and CDR2 are MDHEN and SYDVKM. The CDR3 has 14 residues. V shed 4 bases and J shed 4 bases, with 13 bases lying between them. CDR3 sequence reads: CASSSRASAYGYTF. The DNA of the CDR3 is TGTGCCAGCAGTTCCCGGGCTTCCGCCTATGGCTACACCTTC.

This clone was detected only once. The V call is TRBV19, the J call TRBJ2-7, with D possibly TRBD2 on 5 matching bases. CDR1 is LNHDA, CDR2 SQIVND, per germline (reference sequence). V gave up 3 bases and J gave up 2 bases, with 11 bases separating them. CDR3 length: 14 residues. DNA for the CDR3: TGTGCCAGTAGTATTAGCGACGCCACCTACGAGCAGTACTTC. This encodes CASSISDATYEQYF.

This chain joins TRBV11-1 and TRBJ2-5; D is unclear. CDR1 and CDR2 (germline): SGHAT, FQDESV (reference sequence). This CDR3 has 15 amino acids. Trimming pared 1 base from V and 0 bases from J, leaving 9 bases between. The CDR3 is CASSLGWADQETQYF. The DNA of the CDR3 is TGTGCCAGCAGCTTAGGGTGGGCGGACCAAGAGACCCAGTACTTC.

The CDR3 region is CASSWGQGETQYF. The CDR3 DNA sequence: TGTGCCAGCAGTTGGGGACAGGGTGAGACCCAGTACTTC. The chain couples TRBV27 to TRBJ2-5; 9 bases are shared with TRBD1. Germline V gene data show CDR1 as MNHEY and CDR2 as SMNVEV (reference sequence). There are 13 residues in the CDR3. Trimming cost V 4 bases and J 5 bases; bases outside gene matches: 2.

As concerns this clone: An end of the junction differs from the germline gene, which may be a read error. The rearrangement uses TRBV7-9 and TRBJ2-7; tentatively, D is TRBD1 or TRBD2 (5 bases each). The CDR3 totals 15 residues. CDR1 is SEHNR and CDR2 is FQNEAQ in the germline V gene (reference sequence). The CDR3 protein is CASSRQVSPGAEQYF. The CDR3 nucleotides read TGCGCCAGCAGCCGCCAGGTTAGCCCCGGGGCCGAGCAGTACTTC.

V and J are TRBV6-5 and TRBJ2-3; 8 bases map to TRBD1. Germline V gives CDR1 MNHEY, CDR2 SVGAGI. The CDR3 sequence is 14 residues long. The V segment lost 0 bases and the J segment 8 bases; nucleotides outside the gene matches: 4. This chain's CDR3 is CASSYSQGAGTQYF. The CDR3 nucleotides are TGTGCCAGCAGTTACTCGCAGGGGGCGGGTACGCAGTATTTT.

The chain links TRBV5-1 to TRBJ2-5, with D possibly being TRBD1 (6 bases). The CDR3 extends over 17 amino acids. CDR1 SGHRS and CDR2 YFSETQ come from the germline V gene. V shed 0 bases and J shed 2 bases, with 17 bases lying between them. This CDR3 is CASSLVGRGLPQETQYF. CDR3 nucleotides: TGCGCCAGCAGCTTGGTTGGCAGGGGATTACCTCAAGAGACCCAGTACTTC.

The chain joins TRBV11-2 to TRBJ2-5; either TRBD1 or TRBD2 may fit D (5 bases each). CDR1 is SGHAT, CDR2 FQNNGV, per germline. The CDR3 is 16 amino acids. Deletions cut 4 bases from V and 0 bases from J, with 15 bases between. This CDR3 reads CASSSRGASYQETQYF. CDR3 in DNA: TGTGCCAGCAGCTCCAGAGGGGCGTCGTACCAAGAGACCCAGTACTTC.

J is TRBJ1-2 and V is TRBV4-2, with D maybe TRBD1 (5 bases). The V gene's germline CDR1 is LGHNA and CDR2 YNFKEQ. The CDR3 totals 15 residues. Trimming pared 1 base from V and 8 bases from J, leaving 17 bases between. This CDR3 reads CASSQGDVGREGYTF. The CDR3 DNA sequence: TGTGCCAGCAGCCAAGGGGACGTCGGGAGGGAGGGCTACACCTTC.

The chain couples TRBV2 to TRBJ2-5; maybe TRBD1 (5 bases). CDR1 is SNHLY, CDR2 FYNNEI, per germline. The CDR3 has 14 residues. Trimming left V 7 bases short and J 4 bases short, with 16 bases between. For the CDR3, the DNA is TGTGCCAGCAAGGCCCAGGGCGGCGGAGAGACCCAGTACTTC. Its protein is CASKAQGGGETQYF.

The J gene is TRBJ2-7, the V gene TRBV19, with D possibly TRBD2 on 6 matching bases. The germline V gene encodes CDR1 LNHDA and CDR2 SQIVND (reference sequence). The CDR3 spans 14 residues. V lost 7 bases and J 1 base, leaving 14 bases between the germline ends. In nucleotides, the CDR3 is TGTGCCAGTAAACCCTGGGGGGAGTCCTACGAGCAGTACTTC. It encodes CASKPWGESYEQYF.

The chain employs TRBV6-1 and TRBJ1-5; D not certain. Germline V CDR1 and CDR2: MNHNS, SASEGT. V lost 8 bases and J 0 bases, leaving 8 bases between the germline ends. This CDR3 has 13 amino acids. CDR3 nucleotide sequence: TGTGCCAGCCGTATTAATAGCAATCAGCCCCAGCATTTT. Residues: CASRINSNQPQHF.

V gene TRBV5-1 combines with J gene TRBJ2-7, with 8 bases that match TRBD2. CDR1 is SGHRS, CDR2 YFSETQ, per germline. The CDR3 extends over 15 amino acids. Trimming at V came to 0 bases and at J to 3 bases, leaving 5 bases not matched to a gene. Here the CDR3 DNA reads TGCGCCAGCAGCTTGGCCACTAGCGGAATCTACGAGCAGTACTTC. This encodes CASSLATSGIYEQYF. The entire variable domain, with the rest obtained from reference TRBV5-1 and TRBJ2-7, is as follows: KAGVTQTPRYLIKTRGQQVTLSCSPISGHRSVSWYQQTPGQGLQFLFEYFSETQRNKGNFPGRFSGRQFSNSRSEMNVSTLELGDSALYLCASSLATSGIYEQYFGPGTRLTVT.

The chain joins TRBV28 to TRBJ1-4; D is uncertain. Germline lookup yields CDR1 MDHEN and CDR2 SYDVKM. The V gene lost 4 bases and the J gene lost 5 bases, with 14 bases spanning the gap. This CDR3 contains 15 residues. The CDR3 region has the DNA TGTGCCAGCAGTTACCCCGCTGGAGGGAATGAAAAACTGTTTTTT. This sequence encodes CASSYPAGGNEKLFF.

The V call is TRBV5-1, the J call TRBJ2-3; D uncertain. The CDR3 totals 13 residues. The V gene lost 3 bases and the J gene lost 8 bases, with 13 bases spanning the gap. The V gene's germline CDR1 is SGHRS and CDR2 YFSETQ. CDR3 DNA sequence: TGCGCCAGCAGCTCCTCTCTCTTAAGTACGCAGTATTTT. It codes for CASSSSLLSTQYF.